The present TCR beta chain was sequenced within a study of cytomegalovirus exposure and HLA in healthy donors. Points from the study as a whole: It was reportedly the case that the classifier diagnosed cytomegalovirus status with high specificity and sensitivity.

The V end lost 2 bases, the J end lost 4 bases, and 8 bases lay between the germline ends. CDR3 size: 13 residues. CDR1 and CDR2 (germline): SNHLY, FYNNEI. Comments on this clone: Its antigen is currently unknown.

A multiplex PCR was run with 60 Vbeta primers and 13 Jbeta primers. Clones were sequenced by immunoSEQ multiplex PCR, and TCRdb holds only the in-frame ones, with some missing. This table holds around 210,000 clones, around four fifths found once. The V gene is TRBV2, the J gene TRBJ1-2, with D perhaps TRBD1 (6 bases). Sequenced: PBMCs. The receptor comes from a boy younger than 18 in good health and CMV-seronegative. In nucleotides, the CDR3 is TGTGCCAGCAGTGAATGGGACACCTATGGCTACACCTTC. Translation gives CASSEWDTYGYTF.